This T cell receptor beta chain comes out of a study of Ad26.COV2.S vaccination and SARS-CoV-2 variants. About the study: Intramuscular Ad26.COV2.S doses were given once or twice, 56 days apart.

J lost 5 bases, V lost 8 bases, and 10 bases had no gene match. Germline lookup yields CDR1 GTSNPN and CDR2 SVGIG (reference sequence). The CDR3 runs to 13 residues. This sample's treatment: 15 to 20 received Ad26.COV2.S at low or high dose, single or two shots; roughly 5 received placebo; per-sample allocation not given. Day 63 after the first injection of vaccine or placebo was the sampling time. It was Wuhan-strain SARS-CoV-2 spike that the Ad26 vaccine vector expressed. The assay was immunoSEQ multiplex PCR, and TCRdb's table has in-frame clones only and misses some. Altogether more than 300,000 clones are present, about 87% being singletons, with the ten largest covering 6.4%.

The chain recombines TRBV30 with TRBJ2-7; 9 bases align to TRBD1. This TCR was recovered from a person between 18 and 65 years old who received the Ad26.COV2.S COVID-19 vaccine or a placebo. Sample: peripheral blood, taken in a trial of Ad26.COV2.S vaccine versus placebo. This CDR3 reads CAQKATGGHEQYF. CDR3 coding DNA: TGTGCCCAGAAGGCTACAGGGGGCCACGAGCAGTACTTC.